This record looks at one T cell receptor (beta chain) sequence and its context. These data originate in a study of shared clonotypes between healthy human individuals. As for the study in general: There were three CD4 naive, three CD4 memory, two CD8 naive and one CD8 memory plates per donor.

The germline V gene has CDR1 SGHNT and CDR2 YYREEE (reference sequence). V lost 4 bases and J lost 2; bases outside the gene matches: 13. The CDR3 contains 17 residues. Here immunoSEQ multiplex PCR was the method, and the copy in TCRdb shows in-frame clones only, minus some. The sample records a few hundred thousand clones, around nine tenths being singletons. This TCR was recovered from a man aged 18 to 35 in good health. Sample: memory CD8+ T cells sorted from blood. Subset noted: CD45RO+ cells pooled with CCR7-negative TemRA cells. This rearrangement joins TRBV5-4 to TRBJ2-7; 9 nucleotides align to TRBD1. In DNA form, the CDR3 reads TGTGCCAGCAGCGGGCGACAGGGGGATTCTGTCCCCTACGAGCAGTACTTC. Protein: CASSGRQGDSVPYEQYF.